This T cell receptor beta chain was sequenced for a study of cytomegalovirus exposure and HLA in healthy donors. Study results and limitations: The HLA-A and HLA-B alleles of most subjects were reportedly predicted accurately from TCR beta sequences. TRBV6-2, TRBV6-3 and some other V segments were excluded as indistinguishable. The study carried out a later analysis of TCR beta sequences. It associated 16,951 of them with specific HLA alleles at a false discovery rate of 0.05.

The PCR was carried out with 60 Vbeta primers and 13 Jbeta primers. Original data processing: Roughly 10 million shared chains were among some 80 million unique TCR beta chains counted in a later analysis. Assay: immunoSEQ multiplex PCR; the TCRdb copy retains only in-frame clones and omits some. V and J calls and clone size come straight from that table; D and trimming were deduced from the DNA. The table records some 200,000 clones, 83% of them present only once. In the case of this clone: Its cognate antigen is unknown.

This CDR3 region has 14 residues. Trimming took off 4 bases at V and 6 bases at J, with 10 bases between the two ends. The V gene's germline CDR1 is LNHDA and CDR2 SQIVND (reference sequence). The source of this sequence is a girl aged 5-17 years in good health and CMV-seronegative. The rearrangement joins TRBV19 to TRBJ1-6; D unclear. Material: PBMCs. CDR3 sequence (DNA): TGTGCCAGTAGTAAGACTGCGGGTAATTCACCCCTCCACTTT. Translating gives CASSKTAGNSPLHF.